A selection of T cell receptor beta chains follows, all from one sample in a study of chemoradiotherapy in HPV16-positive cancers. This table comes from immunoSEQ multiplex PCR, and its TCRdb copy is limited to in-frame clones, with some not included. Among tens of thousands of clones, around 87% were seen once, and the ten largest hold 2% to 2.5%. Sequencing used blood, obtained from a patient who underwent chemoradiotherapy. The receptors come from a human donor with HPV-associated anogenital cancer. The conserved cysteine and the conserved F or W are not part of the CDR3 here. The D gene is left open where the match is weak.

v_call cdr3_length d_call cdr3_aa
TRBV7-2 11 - ASSLASGGELF
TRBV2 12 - ASGEGGSITEAF
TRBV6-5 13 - ASSYNPTLGNTIY
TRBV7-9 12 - ASSSGATYNEQF
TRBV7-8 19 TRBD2 ASSLGFGALLAGGWDNEQF
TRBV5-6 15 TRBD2 ASNLGGRGLSYNEQF
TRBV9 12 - ASSPGVGGYGYT
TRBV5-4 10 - ASSSIQETQY
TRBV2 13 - ASRYRAAGSYEQY
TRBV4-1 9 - ASSYQETQY
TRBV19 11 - ASSPGPGNTIY
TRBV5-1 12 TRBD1 ASSLTQGNYGYT
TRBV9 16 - ASSVESFPNSGANVLT
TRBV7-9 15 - ASSSPRGVSDREKLF
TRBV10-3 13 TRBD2 AIISGLEPYQTQY